The text below deals with one TCR beta chain. Its antigen remains unknown. Not enrolled were patients with uncontrolled infection, other autoimmune disease, pregnancy or lactation. The data were taken from a study of T cells in Graves' hyperthyroidism and ophthalmopathy. Points from the study as a whole: A median roughly six months before onset, the model predicted ophthalmopathy. Separating ophthalmopathy from stable hyperthyroidism was achieved by a 13 V-J model. Peripheral blood also featured most of the thyroid clonotypes expanded above 0.001.

Amplification of TCR beta CDR3 regions was performed using RNA transcripts as template. TCR CDR3 regions were first amplified by RT-PCR with HTBI primers. TCRdb reprocessed the multiplex PCR reads via MiXCR and lists one record per CDR3 protein. The data show roughly 500,000 distinct CDR3 sequences, about 45% seen once. Germline V CDR1 and CDR2: SGHTA, FQGNSA. V lost 4 bases, J lost 1 base, and 11 bases lay in between. The length of the CDR3 is 14 residues. This rearrangement joins TRBV7-2 to TRBJ2-7; D possibly uses TRBD1 or TRBD2 (5 bases each). Material: peripheral blood or thyroid tissue (not recorded which). This clonotype originated in an adult woman with Graves' disease, either hyperthyroidism or ophthalmopathy (not recorded which). The CDR3 sequence is CASSYSGASYEQYF. CDR3 coding DNA: TGTGCCAGCAGCTACTCCGGGGCGTCCTACGAGCAGTACTTC.